This T cell receptor beta chain was captured by sequencing in a study of OX40 agonist ivuxolimab in advanced cancers. Overall study results and limits: The expanded peripheral T cells' antigen specificity was not determined.

This table comes from immunoSEQ multiplex PCR, and its TCRdb copy is limited to in-frame clones, with some not included. This sample has roughly 80,000 clones; 85% to 90% occur once, and the top ten carry around 2.4%. This clone was observed once. The antigen remains unidentified. This CDR3 contains 14 residues. Germline assignment: CDR1 MDHEN and CDR2 SYDVKM. Unmatched junction bases numbered 8, after V lost 5 bases and J lost 5 bases. Sequenced material: CD4+ or CD8+ T cells sorted from blood, taken in a trial of the OX40 agonist ivuxolimab. The sequence derives from an adult with an advanced solid tumor such as melanoma, head and neck, liver or kidney cancer. This rearrangement joins TRBV28 to TRBJ1-1; 7 positions agree with TRBD1. The CDR3 nucleotides are TGTGCCAGCAGTCCCTCAGGGGGGCGGACTGAAGCTTTCTTT. Translating it yields CASSPSGGRTEAFF.